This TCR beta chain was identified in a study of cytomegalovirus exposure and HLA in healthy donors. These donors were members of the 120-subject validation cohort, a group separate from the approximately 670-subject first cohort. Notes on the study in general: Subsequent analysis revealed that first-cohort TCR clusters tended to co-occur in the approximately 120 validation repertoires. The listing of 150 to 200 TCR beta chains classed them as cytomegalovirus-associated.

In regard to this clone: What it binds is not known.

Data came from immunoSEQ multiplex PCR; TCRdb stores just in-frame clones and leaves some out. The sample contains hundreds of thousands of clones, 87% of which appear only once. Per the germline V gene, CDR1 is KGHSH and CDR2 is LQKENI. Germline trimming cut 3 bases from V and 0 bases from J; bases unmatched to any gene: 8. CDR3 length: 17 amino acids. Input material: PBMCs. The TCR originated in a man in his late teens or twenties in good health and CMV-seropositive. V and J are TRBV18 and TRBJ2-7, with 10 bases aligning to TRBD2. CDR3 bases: TGTGCCAGCTCACCCCCTTCGCCTAGCGGGAGCTCCTACGAGCAGTACTTC. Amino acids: CASSPPSPSGSSYEQYF. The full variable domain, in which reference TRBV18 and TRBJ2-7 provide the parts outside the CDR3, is NAGVMQNPRHLVRRRGQEARLRCSPMKGHSHVYWYRQLPEEGLKFMVYLQKENIIDESGMPKERFSAEFPKEGPSILRIQQVVRGDSAAYFCASSPPSPSGSSYEQYFGPGTRLTVT.